Listed here are 30 T cell receptor beta chains from one sample, sequenced in a study of CD8+CD57+ T cells in acquired aplastic anemia. Genomic DNA templated the TCR beta VDJ and CDR3 profiling. In TCRdb, the reads were re-called with MiXCR into one record per CDR3 protein. The table lists 150,000 to 200,000 distinct CDR3 sequences, 55% to 70% of them singletons. The sequenced sample consisted of sorted CD4+, CD8+, or CD8+CD57+ T cells (not recorded which) from PBMCs. These receptors all stem from a human donor with severe aplastic anemia or a healthy control (not recorded which).

CDR3 region: CANRDRGSDETQYF. The CDR3 nucleotides are TGTGCCAACCGGGACAGGGGGTCCGATGAGACCCAGTACTTC. This rearrangement joins TRBV5-4 to TRBJ2-5, with TRBD1 matching 11 bases. This CDR3 is 14 amino acids long. V trimming: 9 bases; J trimming: 5 bases; junction bases outside the gene matches: 9. Germline lookup yields CDR1 SGHNT and CDR2 YYREEE (reference sequence).

This clonotype was counted many times. The rearrangement joins TRBV9 to TRBJ1-6; D is perhaps TRBD1 (5 bases). The germline V gene has CDR1 SGDLS and CDR2 YYNGEE. This CDR3 spans 14 amino acids. Trimming took off 2 bases at V and 14 bases at J, with 17 bases between the two ends. Here the CDR3 DNA reads TGTGCCAGCAGCGTGGGACCGGCCCCTAGTGCCCTCCACTTT. The encoded protein is CASSVGPAPSALHF.

The V call is TRBV15, the J call TRBJ1-1; D call uncertain. Germline V gives CDR1 LNHNV, CDR2 YYDKDF (reference sequence). The length of the CDR3 is 16 residues. The V and J ends lost 0 bases and 6 bases respectively, with 17 bases between them. The CDR3 DNA reads as TGTGCCACCAGCAGAGAAGGATTAGGGCTGAGCCCTGAAGCTTTCTTT. Protein product: CATSREGLGLSPEAFF.

The J gene is TRBJ2-5, the V gene TRBV7-9; tentatively, D is TRBD1 (5 bases). CDR1 and CDR2 (germline): SEHNR, FQNEAQ (reference sequence). The CDR3 contains 15 residues. V lost 1 base and J lost 7, with 16 bases in between. Here the CDR3 reads CASSLGWGQARTQYF. CDR3 in DNA: TGTGCCAGCAGCTTAGGTTGGGGCCAGGCACGGACCCAGTACTTC.

This chain connects TRBV20-1 to TRBJ2-3; 10 bases align to TRBD1. The germline gives CDR1 DFQATT, CDR2 SNEGSKA (reference sequence). V lost 0 bases, J lost 4 bases, and 7 bases stayed unmatched. This CDR3 spans 16 amino acids. CDR3 loop: CSARDPGTGASDTQYF. The CDR3 bases are TGCAGTGCTAGAGATCCAGGGACAGGGGCGTCAGATACGCAGTATTTT.

The rearrangement joins TRBV2 to TRBJ2-3, with 7 nucleotides matching TRBD2. Unmatched junction bases numbered 7, after V lost 7 bases and J lost 3 bases. CDR1 and CDR2 from the germline V gene are SNHLY and FYNNEI. The CDR3 loop spans 14 amino acids. The CDR3 reads CASIRGERTDTQYF. The DNA for the CDR3 is TGTGCCAGCATTCGGGGGGAGAGAACAGATACGCAGTATTTT. Supplemented by reference TRBV2 and TRBJ2-3, the full variable domain reads EPEVTQTPSHQVTQMGQEVILRCVPISNHLYFYWYRQILGQKVEFLVSFYNNEISEKSEIFDDQFSVERPDGSNFTLKIRSTKLEDSAMYFCASIRGERTDTQYFGPGTRLTVL.

Regarding this clonotype: A read error may produce the germline difference seen at one junction end. The V call is TRBV7-9, the J call TRBJ2-5; perhaps TRBD2 as D (6 bases). The CDR3 sequence is 16 residues long. The germline CDR1 and CDR2 sequences are SEHNR and FQNEAQ (reference sequence). In nucleotides, the CDR3 is TGTGCCAGCAGCTCCCTTGACCGGGACTCTGAAGAGGCCCAGTACTTC. Amino acid sequence: CASSSLDRDSEEAQYF. The full variable domain, its missing parts supplied by reference TRBV7-9 and TRBJ2-5, is DTGVSQNPRHKITKRGQNVTFRCDPISEHNRLYWYRQTLGQGPEFLTYFQNEAQLEKSRLLSDRFSAERPKGSFSTLEIQRTEQGDSAMYLCASSSLDRDSEEAQYFGPGTRLLVL.

The sample holds many counts of this clonotype. J is TRBJ2-3 and V is TRBV25-1, with TRBD2 matching 9 bases. CDR3 length equals 16 residues. Trimming took 1 base from V and 5 from J; bases not matched to a gene: 7. The germline V gene has CDR1 MGHDK and CDR2 SYGVNS. The DNA of the CDR3 is TGTGCCAGCAGTGAATTGATTAGCGGGGGTGGAGATACGCAGTATTTT. This sequence encodes CASSELISGGGDTQYF.

This chain connects TRBV19 to TRBJ1-1, with D perhaps TRBD1 (5 bases). Trimming left V 1 base short and J 8 bases short, with 14 bases between. The CDR3 loop spans 14 amino acids. Germline CDR1 reads LNHDA; CDR2 reads SQIVND (reference sequence). The CDR3, as DNA: TGTGCCAGTAGTATAGTCGGGGGTGGAACCGAAGCTTTCTTT. Amino acid sequence: CASSIVGGGTEAFF.

The J gene is TRBJ2-6, the V gene TRBV12-3 or TRBV12-4; possibly TRBD1 for D (5 bases). The CDR3 sequence is 18 residues long. V lost 5 bases to trimming and J lost 4 bases, with 21 bases between them. CDR3 loop: CASSESPYRTPGANVLTF. For the CDR3, the DNA is TGTGCCAGCAGTGAATCCCCTTACAGGACCCCAGGGGCCAACGTCCTGACTTTC.

The rearrangement uses TRBV24-1 and TRBJ2-7; perhaps TRBD2 as D (6 bases). Per the germline V gene, CDR1 is KGHDR and CDR2 is SFDVKD. The length of the CDR3 is 13 residues. Trimming removed 9 bases from V and 4 bases from J, with 15 bases in between. CDR3 sequence reads: CATDRDLGYEQYF. DNA of the CDR3: TGTGCCACCGACCGGGACTTGGGTTACGAGCAGTACTTC.

CDR3 sequence: CSVEEGAYTEAFF. The CDR3 bases are TGCAGCGTTGAGGAGGGGGCCTACACTGAAGCTTTCTTT. The chain has TRBV29-1 and TRBJ1-1; 7 nucleotides agree with TRBD1. With 3 bases clipped from V and 3 bases from J, the junction kept 4 bases outside the gene matches. The CDR3 runs to 13 residues. From germline, CDR1 is SQVTM and CDR2 ANQGSEA.

V and J are TRBV19 and TRBJ1-2; 7 nucleotides line up with TRBD1. V shed 6 bases and J 6 bases; nucleotides not matched to a gene: 7. The V gene's germline CDR1 is LNHDA and CDR2 SQIVND (reference sequence). The CDR3 has 13 residues. In nucleotides, the CDR3 is TGTGCCAGTAGCCAGACAGGGAGTCATGGCTACACCTTC. It yields the protein CASSQTGSHGYTF.

This clonotype was recorded many times. The rearrangement joins TRBV9 to TRBJ1-1, with no clear D. Deletions cut 3 bases from V and 1 base from J, with 16 bases between. Germline V CDR1 and CDR2: SGDLS, YYNGEE. The CDR3 totals 16 residues. The DNA for the CDR3 is TGTGCCAGCAGCGCCGCCCCCGGACGGAAGAACACTGAAGCTTTCTTT. Translation gives CASSAAPGRKNTEAFF.

As for this clonotype: One junction end does not reproduce the germline sequence, and a read error may be involved. The rearrangement links TRBV6-5 to TRBJ1-4; D perhaps matches TRBD1 (5 bases). The CDR3 is made up of 15 amino acids. Germline CDR1 and CDR2: MNHEY and SVGAGI. CDR3 coding DNA: TGTGCCACGAAGGGGCAAATTGCAACTAATGAAAACCTGTTTTTT. Residues: CATKGQIATNENLFF.

The table lists this clonotype with many counts. This chain uses TRBV5-1 with TRBJ2-5, with 7 bases identical to TRBD1. The length of the CDR3 is 14 residues. The germline V gene encodes CDR1 SGHRS and CDR2 YFSETQ. With 2 bases clipped from V and 5 bases from J, the junction kept 6 bases outside the gene matches. The CDR3, as DNA: TGCGCCAGCAGCTTAACAGGGGAGTACGAGACCCAGTACTTC. This translates into CASSLTGEYETQYF.

This chain uses TRBV25-1 with TRBJ2-1; 8 bases fit TRBD2. Germline CDR1 and CDR2: MGHDK and SYGVNS. The CDR3 totals 18 residues. J lost 3 bases, V lost 8 bases, and 18 bases had no gene match. CDR3 in DNA: TGTGCCAGCCCCGAAACCCCACTAGCGGCTCACCGCTACAATGAGCAGTTCTTC. The encoded protein is CASPETPLAAHRYNEQFF.

This clonotype showed up just a few times. This chain connects TRBV20-1 to TRBJ2-7; D is perhaps TRBD2 (5 bases). Germline CDR1 and CDR2: DFQATT and SNEGSKA (reference sequence). V lost 0 bases to trimming and J lost 5 bases, with 17 bases between them. The CDR3 extends over 15 amino acids. CDR3 loop: CSARDPRASGNEQYF. The CDR3 DNA is TGCAGTGCTAGAGACCCCCGGGCGTCGGGGAACGAGCAGTACTTC.

V and J are TRBV12-3 or TRBV12-4 and TRBJ1-1; 12 bases line up with TRBD1. V trimming: 5 bases; J trimming: 10 bases; junction bases outside the gene matches: 11. The CDR3 sequence is 15 residues long. CDR3 protein: CASSQPPGTGGIAFF. CDR3 sequence (DNA): TGTGCCAGCAGTCAACCCCCGGGGACAGGGGGCATAGCTTTCTTT.

The chain is built from TRBV5-1 and TRBJ1-4; 8 bases are shared with TRBD1. From germline, CDR1 is SGHRS and CDR2 YFSETQ. The V and J ends lost 4 bases and 4 bases, in that order; junction bases with no gene match: 3. The CDR3 consists of 14 residues. CDR3 sequence reads: CASSQTGDNEKLFF. The CDR3 coding sequence is TGCGCCAGCAGCCAGACAGGGGATAATGAAAAACTGTTTTTT.

The chain is built from TRBV7-9 and TRBJ2-5; 7 nucleotides line up with TRBD1. This CDR3 spans 16 amino acids. Trimming took 4 bases from V and 5 from J; bases not matched to a gene: 13. CDR1 is SEHNR, CDR2 FQNEAQ, per germline (reference sequence). As DNA, the CDR3 is TGTGCCAGCAGCTCCCAAGGGGGCGCGCAAGTGGAGACCCAGTACTTC. Translated, it gives CASSSQGGAQVETQYF.

Comments on this clonotype: No conserved phenylalanine or tryptophan is present at the end of the CDR3, so a read error is the likely explanation. The DNA is left out, because the CDR3 cannot be placed on it with certainty; the CDR3 is given as TCRdb lists it. The chain uses TRBV14 and TRBJ1-2; TRBD1 is the table's D call, not checked against the DNA. The germline V gene has CDR1 SGHDN and CDR2 FVKESK. The CDR3 length equals 11 residues, ends included. CDR3 amino acids: CASRRTRDTTY.

This clonotype was counted at least ten times. CDR3: CASSYGAGPEINEQFF. As DNA, the CDR3 is TGTGCCAGCAGTTACGGAGCGGGGCCGGAAATCAATGAGCAGTTCTTC. The chain links TRBV6-5 to TRBJ2-1; 7 bases are shared with TRBD2. This CDR3 is 16 amino acids long. Germline V CDR1 and CDR2: MNHEY, SVGAGI. J gave up 6 bases and V 2 bases, and 10 bases lay outside the gene matches.

This clonotype was detected ten times or more. V and J are TRBV6-6 and TRBJ2-7; TRBD1 matches 9 bases. CDR1 MNHNY and CDR2 SVGAGI come from the germline V gene (reference sequence). The CDR3 covers 12 residues. V lost 11 bases, J lost 1 base, and 3 bases stayed unmatched. The CDR3 here is CAAGQGSYEQYF. CDR3 DNA sequence: TGTGCCGCGGGACAGGGATCCTACGAGCAGTACTTC.

J is TRBJ2-1 and V is TRBV10-3, with D uncertain. The CDR3 sequence is 14 residues long. Trimming removed 2 bases at V and 3 bases at J, with 8 bases between. CDR1 and CDR2 (germline): ENHRY, SYGVKD. This CDR3 reads CAISEGRYYNEQFF. The CDR3 DNA is TGTGCCATCAGTGAGGGTCGCTACTACAATGAGCAGTTCTTC.

The CDR3 spells CASSILAGYEQYF. CDR3 DNA: TGTGCCAGTAGTATATTAGCGGGATACGAGCAGTACTTC. The J gene is TRBJ2-7, the V gene TRBV19, with TRBD2 identical over 8 bases. Germline V gene sequence: CDR1 LNHDA, CDR2 SQIVND (reference sequence). The CDR3 covers 13 residues. Losses at the gene ends were 2 bases for V and 4 bases for J; bases not matched to a gene: 1. The variable domain in full, with the rest retrieved from reference TRBV19 and TRBJ2-7, is DGGITQSPKYLFRKEGQNVTLSCEQNLNHDAMYWYRQDPGQGLRLIYYSQIVNDFQKGDIAEGYSVSREKKESFPLTVTSAQKNPTAFYLCASSILAGYEQYFGPGTRLTVT.

This chain uses TRBV20-1 with TRBJ1-2; TRBD1 is a possible D gene (6 bases). Germline V CDR1 and CDR2: DFQATT, SNEGSKA (reference sequence). The CDR3 totals 15 residues. V was shortened by 5 bases and J by 8 bases, with 24 bases between the two germline ends. The CDR3 here is CSARFLGRGGDGYTF. CDR3 DNA: TGCAGTGCTCGTTTCCTTGGCCGAGGGGGTGACGGCTACACCTTC.

In its sample, this clonotype was seen a few times. The chain uses TRBV29-1 and TRBJ2-7; 7 bases are a match to TRBD2. The CDR3 has 13 amino acids. Germline V CDR1 and CDR2: SQVTM, ANQGSEA. Losses at the gene ends were 4 bases for V and 9 bases for J; bases not matched to a gene: 12. In DNA, the CDR3 is TGCAGCGTTGTGCGGCAGGGCTCGGGAGGGCAGTACTTC. Encoded protein: CSVVRQGSGGQYF.

In this sample, this clonotype turned up a few times. The V and J genes are TRBV11-2 and TRBJ2-1, with 15 positions matching TRBD2. Germline assignment: CDR1 SGHAT and CDR2 FQNNGV. The CDR3 covers 16 residues. V trimming: 6 bases; J trimming: 2 bases; junction bases outside the gene matches: 2. CDR3 sequence reads: CASRGTSGGTYNEQFF. The CDR3 DNA is TGTGCCAGCAGGGGGACTAGCGGGGGGACCTACAATGAGCAGTTCTTC. The variable domain in full, with the rest retrieved from reference TRBV11-2 and TRBJ2-1, is EAGVAQSPRYKIIEKRQSVAFWCNPISGHATLYWYQQILGQGPKLLIQFQNNGVVDDSQLPKDRFSAERLKGVDSTLKIQPAKLEDSAVYLCASRGTSGGTYNEQFFGPGTRLTVL.

The CDR3 sequence: CSVDGGVNTGELFF. Written as DNA, the CDR3 is TGCAGCGTTGACGGGGGGGTAAACACCGGGGAGCTGTTTTTT. This sequence joins TRBV29-1 and TRBJ2-2; 8 nucleotides line up with TRBD2. The CDR3 contains 14 residues. Germline CDR1 SQVTM, CDR2 ANQGSEA. J lost 2 bases, V lost 3 bases, and 2 bases had no gene match.